This T cell receptor (beta chain) was identified during a study of T cell responses to AZD1222 COVID-19 vaccine. This clone was seen only once. Its antigen is currently unknown. The method was immunoSEQ multiplex PCR; TCRdb's version includes in-frame clones alone and lacks a portion of them. The sample carries around 180,000 clones, over 80% recorded once. Germline V gene sequence: CDR1 LNHDA, CDR2 SQIVND (reference sequence). The V and J ends lost 2 bases and 6 bases, in that order; junction bases with no gene match: 5. The CDR3 runs 14 residues. Overall study results and limits: Spike-wide vaccine-associated CD4 TCRs dominated at 160-218 and 743-854. The reported proportion of spike-specific TCRs targeting unmutated variant regions was nearly half. The study identified only a handful of AZD1222 recipients as seropositive at baseline. White British ancestry dominated among donors, who included more females, and clonal diversity was possibly underestimated.

This receptor was identified in an adult in good health. Sequences were derived from peripheral blood, sampled on day 0 of AZD1222 vaccination. The V gene is TRBV19, the J gene TRBJ1-1; 8 nucleotides match TRBD1. The CDR3 DNA follows: TGTGCCAGTAGTATACTAGACAGGGGCCCTGAAGCTTTCTTT. Encoded protein: CASSILDRGPEAFF.